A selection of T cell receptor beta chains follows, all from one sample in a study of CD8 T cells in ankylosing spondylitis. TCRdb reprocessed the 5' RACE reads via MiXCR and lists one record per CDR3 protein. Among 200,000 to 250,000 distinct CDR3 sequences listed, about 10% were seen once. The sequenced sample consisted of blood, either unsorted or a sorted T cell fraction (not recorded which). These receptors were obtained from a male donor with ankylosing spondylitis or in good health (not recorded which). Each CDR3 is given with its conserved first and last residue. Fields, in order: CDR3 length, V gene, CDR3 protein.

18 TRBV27 CASSSLGPSGSLSGELFF
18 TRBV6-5 CASSSPAQGATNNQPQHF
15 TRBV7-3 CASSLGLAGLDTQYF
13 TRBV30 CACGQGFNTEAFF
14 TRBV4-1 CASSQALHTGELFF
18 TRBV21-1 CASSKVSDIRDYGAEQYF
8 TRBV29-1 CSVGEQYF
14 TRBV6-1 CASTRGTGYYEQYF
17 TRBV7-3 CASSLPPAGGLTGELFF
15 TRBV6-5 CASSIDRGSYNEQFF
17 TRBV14 CASSFLSGTSGTDTQYF
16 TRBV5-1 CASSSDLTGGSYEQYF
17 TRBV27 CASSLIPGPIGDSPLHF
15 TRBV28 CVSSPPGTFTDTQYF
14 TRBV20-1 CSARGLAGGNEQFF
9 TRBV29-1 CSVVEPQHF
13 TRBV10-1 CASAGGEDSPLHF
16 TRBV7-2 CASSLASPAPYNEQFF
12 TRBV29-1 CSAEYMSQMAFF
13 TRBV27 CASSRQGSYEQYF
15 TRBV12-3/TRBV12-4 CASSQVAGPMTEQFF
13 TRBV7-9 CASSPRGITEAFF
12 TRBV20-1 CSATTDPTEAFF
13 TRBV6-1 CASRLGDSYEQYF
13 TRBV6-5 CASSYGENQPQHF
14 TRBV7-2 CASSLVPGDTEAFF
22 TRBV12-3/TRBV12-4 CASSLAGRAHTESRTVQETQYF
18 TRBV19 CASRALWAGPTRETEAFF
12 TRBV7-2 CASSPQPDEAFF
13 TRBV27 CASSRFSTYEQYF
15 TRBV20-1 CSAVPNPGGADGYTF
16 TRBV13 CASSFGGGRSNQPQHF
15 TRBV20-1 CSASTGQGFWNEQFF
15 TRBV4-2 CASSQGGIAVEEQYF
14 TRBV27 CASSLGVPNTEAFF
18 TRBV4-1 CASSQIDFWTGKNTEAFF
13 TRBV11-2 CASSPVSGVVQYF
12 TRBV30 CAWRDQVHEQFF
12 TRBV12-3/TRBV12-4 CASSHDRPEQYF
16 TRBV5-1 CASSSGLFEAQETQYF
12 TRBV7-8 CASRTRSHEQYF
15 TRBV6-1 CASSPGQGYNQPQHF